This T cell receptor (beta chain) emerged from a study of T-cell reconstitution after alpha-beta-depleted transplantation in children. As for this clonotype: Its antigen is not known.

Overall study findings and caveats: Once a year had passed after transplant, T-cell counts and diversity came mostly from newly produced T cells.

Germline CDR1 and CDR2: LNHDA and SQIVND (reference sequence). V trimming: 1 base; J trimming: 1 base; junction bases outside the gene matches: 3. The CDR3 is 16 residues long. A library of TCRbeta sequences, prepared with unique molecular identifiers, was generated. TCRdb independently ran MiXCR on the PCR reads; one entry per CDR3 protein. The data contain 200,000 to 250,000 distinct CDR3 sequences, around 8% of them seen just once; the ten biggest clones take up less than 8%. This TCR derives from a male patient younger than 18 who had a stem cell transplant for acute lymphoblastic leukemia, so the T cells may come from the graft donor. Sequenced material: PBMCs, mostly from graft donor cells, taken 180 days after TCRalphabeta/CD19-depleted stem cell transplant. The chain recombines TRBV19 with TRBJ2-3; 9 nucleotides line up with TRBD1. CDR3 residues: CASSIVRTGGTDTQYF. The CDR3 nucleotides are TGTGCCAGTAGTATAGTTAGGACAGGGGGCACAGATACGCAGTATTTT.